Below, 14 T cell receptor beta chains from the same sample are listed, as sequenced in a study of identical twins. Using its own MiXCR run on the 5' RACE reads, TCRdb lists one record per CDR3 protein. The data show about 890,000 distinct CDR3 sequences, roughly an eighth seen once. These same records also appear under a second study, on yellow fever vaccine responses in identical twins.

Sequenced sample: PBMCs. These receptors came from a woman in her late teens or twenties in good health.

This clonotype was detected a few times. The chain combines TRBV9 with TRBJ2-1; TRBD2 matches 9 bases. With 3 bases clipped from V and 8 bases from J, the junction kept 9 bases outside the gene matches. The V gene's germline CDR1 is SGDLS and CDR2 YYNGEE. The CDR3 is 15 residues long. CDR3 loop: CASSAGTSRVDEQFF. CDR3 sequence (DNA): TGTGCCAGCAGCGCCGGGACTAGCAGGGTTGATGAGCAGTTCTTC.

In this sample, this clonotype turned up a few times. This chain joins TRBV24-1 and TRBJ2-5; D may be TRBD1 (6 bases). In germline, CDR1 is KGHDR, CDR2 SFDVKD. The V end was cut by 4 bases, the J end by 2 bases, with 16 bases between. The CDR3 consists of 16 residues. This CDR3 reads CATSDPRQDPQETQYF. DNA for the CDR3: TGTGCCACCAGTGACCCCCGACAGGATCCACAAGAGACCCAGTACTTC.

In its sample, this clonotype was seen many times. The rearrangement links TRBV25-1 to TRBJ1-5; the D is unclear. The CDR3 covers 14 residues. V lost 2 bases and J 2 bases, leaving 7 bases between the germline ends. In germline, CDR1 is MGHDK, CDR2 SYGVNS. As DNA, the CDR3 is TGTGCCAGCAGTGAACCGGGTGGCAATCAGCCCCAGCATTTT. Protein: CASSEPGGNQPQHF.

The table lists this clonotype with a few counts. The chain employs TRBV4-1 and TRBJ2-2; 10 positions match TRBD1. Germline CDR1 is MGHRA and CDR2 is YSYEKL. There are 17 residues in the CDR3. Losses at the gene ends were 2 bases for V and 3 bases for J; bases not matched to a gene: 6. In DNA form, the CDR3 reads TGCGCCAGCAGCCAACCGACAGGGGGCACCGACACCGGGGAGCTGTTTTTT. The encoded protein is CASSQPTGGTDTGELFF.

This clonotype was detected many times. This chain links TRBV5-1 with TRBJ2-3; D possibly corresponds to TRBD2 (6 bases). V lost 5 bases to trimming and J lost 2 bases, with 15 bases between them. Germline assignment: CDR1 SGHRS and CDR2 YFSETQ. This CDR3 region has 15 residues. CDR3 sequence: CASSPLAVDTDTQYF. In DNA form, the CDR3 reads TGCGCCAGCAGTCCACTAGCAGTAGACACAGATACGCAGTATTTT.

In this sample, this clonotype turned up a few times. The gene calls are TRBV12-3 or TRBV12-4 and TRBJ1-6; D possibly corresponds to TRBD1 (6 bases). The V end lost 1 base, the J end lost 9 bases, and 16 bases lay between the germline ends. The CDR3 extends over 16 amino acids. CDR3 coding DNA: TGTGCCAGCAGTTTAGGGGGGGCGGCTAACTCTTCACCCCTCCACTTT. This sequence encodes CASSLGGAANSSPLHF.

This clonotype was detected many times. The junction shows a germline mismatch at one end, possibly a read error. This rearrangement joins TRBV11-1 to TRBJ2-1; 9 positions match TRBD2. Germline assignment: CDR1 SGHAT and CDR2 FQDESV (reference sequence). The CDR3 covers 16 residues. The CDR3 DNA follows: TGTGCCAGCAGCGTAGCCGCTGGCGGGAGGGGCAATGAGCAGTTCTTC. Encoded protein: CASSVAAGGRGNEQFF.

This chain links TRBV12-3 or TRBV12-4 with TRBJ2-1; TRBD2 matches at 10 bases. The junction had 15 bases not matched to a gene; V was cut back by 3 bases and J by 7 bases. The CDR3 consists of 18 residues. The DNA of the CDR3 is TGTGCCAGCAGTTTGGTGCGGCTAGCGGGAGCATTGGGTAATGAGCAGTTCTTC. Translation: CASSLVRLAGALGNEQFF.

V and J are TRBV24-1 and TRBJ2-1; 9 bases fit TRBD1. There are 12 residues in the CDR3. Losses at the gene ends were 9 bases for V and 8 bases for J; bases not matched to a gene: 4. Germline-derived CDR1 and CDR2 are KGHDR and SFDVKD. The CDR3 loop is CATSGTGYEQFF. The CDR3 region has the DNA TGTGCCACCTCCGGGACAGGGTATGAGCAGTTCTTC.

CDR3 coding DNA: TGTGCCAGCAGCTCCCAGGCAGAGACCCAGTACTTC. Residues: CASSSQAETQYF. This rearrangement joins TRBV7-9 to TRBJ2-5, with D unresolved. The length of the CDR3 is 12 residues. The V gene's germline CDR1 is SEHNR and CDR2 FQNEAQ (reference sequence). The ends were cut back, 4 bases at V and 4 bases at J, with 7 bases in the middle.

The chain combines TRBV5-1 with TRBJ2-7; no firm D call. CDR1 is SGHRS and CDR2 is YFSETQ in the germline V gene. Trimming took 0 bases from V and 0 from J, leaving 10 bases between them. CDR3 size: 15 residues. CDR3 sequence (DNA): TGCGCCAGCAGCTTGGGTCAGGCTGTCTCCTACGAGCAGTACTTC. Protein product: CASSLGQAVSYEQYF.

The chain has TRBV20-1 and TRBJ2-1; D remains unclear. There are 13 residues in the CDR3. From germline, CDR1 is DFQATT and CDR2 SNEGSKA (reference sequence). With 1 base removed from V and 7 bases from J, the gap between germline ends came to 11 bases. The CDR3 sequence: CSARGISINEQFF. The CDR3 coding sequence is TGCAGTGCTAGAGGTATTAGTATTAATGAGCAGTTCTTC.

This clonotype was seen a few times. The chain couples TRBV29-1 to TRBJ2-7; TRBD1 matches at 8 bases. Per the germline V gene, CDR1 is SQVTM and CDR2 is ANQGSEA. V lost 7 bases, J lost 7 bases, and 6 bases stayed unmatched. CDR3 length: 11 amino acids. CDR3 DNA sequence: TGCAGCGCCCGACAGGGGCAGGAGCAGTACTTC. This encodes CSARQGQEQYF.

This chain connects TRBV5-1 to TRBJ2-3; tentatively, D is TRBD1 (6 bases). Trimming shortened V by 5 bases and J by 2 bases, and 15 bases separated the two germline ends. Per the germline V gene, CDR1 is SGHRS and CDR2 is YFSETQ. The CDR3 loop spans 15 amino acids. The CDR3 DNA reads as TGCGCCAGCAGGGGGATGGGGGCCCCCACAGATACGCAGTATTTT. It translates to CASRGMGAPTDTQYF.